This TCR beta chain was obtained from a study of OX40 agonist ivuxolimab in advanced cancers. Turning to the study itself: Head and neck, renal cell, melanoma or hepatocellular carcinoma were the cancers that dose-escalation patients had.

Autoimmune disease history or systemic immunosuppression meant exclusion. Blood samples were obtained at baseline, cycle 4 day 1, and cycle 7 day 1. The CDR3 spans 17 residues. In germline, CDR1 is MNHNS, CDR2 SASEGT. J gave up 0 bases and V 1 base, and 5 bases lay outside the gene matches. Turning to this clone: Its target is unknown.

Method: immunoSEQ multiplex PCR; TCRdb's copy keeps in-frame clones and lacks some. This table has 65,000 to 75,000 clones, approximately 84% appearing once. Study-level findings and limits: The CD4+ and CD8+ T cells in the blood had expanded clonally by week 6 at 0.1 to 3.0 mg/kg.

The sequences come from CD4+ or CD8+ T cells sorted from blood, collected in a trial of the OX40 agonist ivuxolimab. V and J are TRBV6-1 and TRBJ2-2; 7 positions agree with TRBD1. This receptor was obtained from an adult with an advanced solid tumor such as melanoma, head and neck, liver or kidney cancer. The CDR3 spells CASSEVGTEPNTGELFF. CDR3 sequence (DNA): TGTGCCAGCAGTGAAGTAGGGACAGAGCCGAACACCGGGGAGCTGTTTTTT.